This T cell receptor (beta chain) comes out of a study of shared clonotypes between healthy human individuals. Trimming removed 0 bases at V and 5 bases at J, with 17 bases between. CDR1 is SGHRS and CDR2 is YFSETQ in the germline V gene. CDR3 size: 16 residues. Using immunoSEQ multiplex PCR, the repertoire was profiled, and TCRdb retains in-frame clones only, with some absent. This sample carries a few million clones, roughly 92% of them seen once, and the ten largest clones take over 0.12%. This chain connects TRBV5-1 to TRBJ2-5; weak D call: TRBD1 (6 bases). This clonotype was obtained from a man aged 18 to 30 in good health. Specimen: naive CD4+ T cells sorted from blood. Stated subset: CD45RA+ positively selected. CDR3 loop: CASSLEGVWALETQYF. CDR3 nucleotide sequence: TGCGCCAGCAGCTTGGAGGGGGTCTGGGCTCTCGAGACCCAGTACTTC.